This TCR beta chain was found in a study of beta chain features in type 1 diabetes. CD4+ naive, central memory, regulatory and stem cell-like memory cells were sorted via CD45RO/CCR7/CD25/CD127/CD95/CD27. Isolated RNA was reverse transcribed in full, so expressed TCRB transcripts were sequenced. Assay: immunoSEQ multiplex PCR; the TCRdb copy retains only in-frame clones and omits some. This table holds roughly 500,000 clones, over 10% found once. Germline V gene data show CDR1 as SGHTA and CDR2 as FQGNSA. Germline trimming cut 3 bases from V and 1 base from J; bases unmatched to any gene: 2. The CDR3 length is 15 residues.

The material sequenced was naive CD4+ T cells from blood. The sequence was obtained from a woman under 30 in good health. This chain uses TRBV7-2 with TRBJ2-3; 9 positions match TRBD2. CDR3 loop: CASSFRLAGTDTQYF. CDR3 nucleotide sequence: TGTGCCAGCAGCTTTAGACTAGCGGGCACAGATACGCAGTATTTT.